This is a list of T cell receptor beta chains from one sample in a study of blood T cell repertoires in COVID-19. Assay used: immunoSEQ multiplex PCR; TCRdb lists only in-frame clones, some missing. The profile shows 80,000 to 95,000 clones, roughly nine tenths of them singletons. The sequenced material came from peripheral blood. The receptors were gathered from a human donor with active COVID-19. The donor label of this sample is uncertain. Both conserved end residues are part of each CDR3. A D gene is named only where the DNA matches it firmly. The size entry is marked missing in some rows and otherwise reads once, few, many or a size class.

clone_size d_call j_call v_call cdr3_aa cdr3_nt
NA NA TRBJ1-5 TRBV21-1 CASSKVETGLNQPQHF TGTGCCAGCAGCAAAGTAGAGACAGGGCTCAATCAGCCCCAGCATTTT
NA NA TRBJ1-2 TRBV5-1 CASSWGEGFGDYGYTF TGCGCCAGCAGCTGGGGGGAAGGCTTCGGGGACTATGGCTACACCTTC
few NA TRBJ1-5 TRBV6-5 CASSYGGADQPQHF TGTGCCAGCAGTTACGGGGGCGCGGATCAGCCCCAGCATTTT
NA NA TRBJ2-3 TRBV12-3/TRBV12-4 CATYTDTQYF TGTGCCACCTACACAGATACGCAGTATTTT
once TRBD1 TRBJ2-7 TRBV5-1 CASSLGGQQSYEQYF TGCGCCAGCAGCTTGGGGGGACAGCAATCCTACGAGCAGTACTTC
NA TRBD1 TRBJ2-1 TRBV7-3 CASSPGTGGHEQFF TGTGCCAGCAGCCCCGGGACAGGGGGTCATGAGCAGTTCTTC
NA NA TRBJ2-1 TRBV7-2 CASSPHLVVPRDNEQFF TGTGCCAGCAGCCCCCACCTGGTGGTCCCCCGAGACAATGAGCAGTTCTTC
NA TRBD2 TRBJ2-5 TRBV2 CASPRTDRLAGDQETQYF TGTGCCAGCCCGAGAACGGACCGACTAGCGGGGGACCAAGAGACCCAGTACTTC
NA TRBD1 TRBJ1-1 TRBV4-3 CASSLRTGGTEAFF TGCGCCAGCAGCCTTCGGACAGGAGGAACTGAAGCTTTCTTT
NA NA TRBJ2-1 TRBV9 CASSVVGASYNEQFF TGTGCCAGCAGCGTAGTTGGGGCTTCCTACAATGAGCAGTTCTTC
NA TRBD1 TRBJ1-5 TRBV6-5 CASSPRDRTNQPQHF TGTGCCAGCAGTCCCCGGGACAGGACCAATCAGCCCCAGCATTTT
NA TRBD1 TRBJ1-2 TRBV6-2/TRBV6-3 CASSRDRGVGGYTF TGTGCCAGCAGTCGGGACAGGGGGGTTGGTGGCTACACCTTC
NA TRBD1 TRBJ2-3 TRBV28 CASRPGTEDMQYF TGTGCCAGCAGACCCGGGACAGAGGATATGCAGTATTTT
NA TRBD1 TRBJ2-3 TRBV19 CASTTTGGADTQYF TGTGCCAGTACCACGACAGGGGGCGCAGATACGCAGTATTTT
few NA TRBJ1-1 TRBV6-5 CASRVSYRSTEAFF TGTGCCAGCAGAGTATCCTACAGGAGCACTGAAGCTTTCTTT
NA NA TRBJ2-3 TRBV10-3 CAIRWGGESTDTQYF TGTGCCATCAGATGGGGCGGCGAGAGCACAGATACGCAGTATTTT
NA TRBD2 TRBJ2-2 TRBV6-2/TRBV6-3 CASSSLRGAVRTGELFF TGTGCCAGCAGTTCCCTGCGGGGGGCGGTACGGACCGGGGAGCTGTTTTTT
NA TRBD2 TRBJ2-5 TRBV5-4 CASSLKMASGGVKTQYF TGTGCCAGCAGCTTGAAGATGGCTAGCGGGGGGGTAAAGACCCAGTACTTC
few NA TRBJ2-5 TRBV7-9 CASSYGEETQYF TGTGCCAGCAGCTATGGAGAGGAGACCCAGTACTTC
NA NA TRBJ2-2 TRBV11-3 CASSLGGKRAGTGELFF TGTGCCAGCAGCTTGGGAGGAAAAAGGGCGGGCACCGGGGAGCTGTTTTTT
NA NA TRBJ2-1 TRBV5-1 CASSLGQKAEFF TGCGCCAGCAGCTTGGGACAGAAGGCCGAGTTCTTC
NA NA TRBJ1-3 TRBV19 CASYSPANSGNTIYF TGTGCCAGTTATAGCCCGGCAAACTCTGGAAACACCATATATTTT
NA NA TRBJ1-2 TRBV4-2 CASSQVWAGPTNYGYTF TGTGCCAGCAGCCAAGTTTGGGCAGGCCCTACTAACTATGGCTACACCTTC
NA TRBD1 TRBJ1-2 TRBV6-5 CASRPTGKENGYTF TGTGCCAGCAGACCGACAGGGAAGGAGAATGGCTACACCTTC
once NA TRBJ2-7 TRBV10-3 CATSSVPTPYEQYF TGTGCCACCTCTAGCGTTCCAACCCCCTACGAGCAGTACTTC
NA TRBD2 TRBJ2-2 TRBV2 CASCLSGGSNTGELFF TGTGCCAGCTGCCTGAGCGGGGGGTCTAACACCGGGGAGCTGTTTTTT
NA NA TRBJ1-3 TRBV19 CASSEGRDSGNTIYF TGTGCCAGTAGTGAAGGGAGAGACTCTGGAAACACCATATATTTT
NA TRBD1 TRBJ2-7 TRBV4-3 CASSQDGGTGTYEQYF TGCGCCAGCAGCCAAGATGGGGGGACAGGGACGTACGAGCAGTACTTC
NA NA TRBJ2-5 TRBV5-1 CASSSSLAGAGWQETQYF TGCGCCAGCAGCTCTTCCTTAGCAGGGGCGGGTTGGCAAGAGACCCAGTACTTC
NA TRBD2 TRBJ2-7 TRBV3-1/TRBV3-2 CASSRSGTSGLEQYF TGTGCCAGCAGCCGATCCGGGACTAGCGGCTTAGAGCAGTACTTC
NA TRBD2 TRBJ2-1 TRBV5-1 CASSFGLAGAIHNEQFF TGCGCCAGCAGCTTCGGACTAGCGGGGGCTATCCACAATGAGCAGTTCTTC